Listed here are 22 T cell receptor beta chains from one sample, sequenced in a study of blood T cell repertoires in COVID-19. Profiled with immunoSEQ multiplex PCR; TCRdb holds only in-frame clones, not every one. The top ten hold around 5.4% of the sample, which has under 300,000 clones, over 70% seen once. Sequencing was carried out using peripheral blood. These receptors originate from a man of 80 years or more with acute or convalescent COVID-19.

This chain connects TRBV29-1 to TRBJ1-1, with 7 bases identical to TRBD1. This CDR3 spans 12 amino acids. The germline gives CDR1 SQVTM, CDR2 ANQGSEA. The junction had 6 bases not matched to a gene; V was cut back by 7 bases and J by 4 bases. CDR3 sequence: CSARGGSTEAFF. CDR3 DNA: TGCAGCGCTCGAGGGGGCAGCACTGAAGCTTTCTTT.

This clone appeared a single time. The V gene is TRBV28, the J gene TRBJ2-3, with 9 bases identical to TRBD2. Germline CDR1 MDHEN, CDR2 SYDVKM. The V gene end was trimmed by 4 bases and the J gene end by 4 bases; junction bases not matched to a gene: 6. This CDR3 is built from 15 residues. The CDR3 bases are TGTGCCAGCAGTTACTTGGCGGGGGGGCCAGATACGCAGTATTTT. Residues: CASSYLAGGPDTQYF. Variable domain in full (rest from reference TRBV28 and TRBJ2-3): DVKVTQSSRYLVKRTGEKVFLECVQDMDHENMFWYRQDPGLGLRLIYFSYDVKMKEKGDIPEGYSVSREKKERFSLILESASTNQTSMYLCASSYLAGGPDTQYFGPGTRLTVL.

V usage is TRBV24-1 and J usage is TRBJ1-4; TRBD1 agrees at 8 bases. The CDR3 extends over 17 amino acids. Germline trimming cut 3 bases from V and 8 bases from J; bases unmatched to any gene: 13. The germline gives CDR1 KGHDR, CDR2 SFDVKD. The CDR3 region is CATSDPHSGQEGEKLFF. The CDR3 bases are TGTGCCACCAGTGATCCACATTCGGGACAGGAAGGAGAAAAACTGTTTTTT.

This chain links TRBV14 with TRBJ2-1; D is uncertain. Trimming pared 4 bases from V and 0 bases from J, leaving 4 bases between. Germline V lookup: CDR1 SGHDN, CDR2 FVKESK. This CDR3 is 13 amino acids long. CDR3: CASSPHSYNEQFF. The CDR3 DNA is TGTGCCAGCAGCCCACACTCCTACAATGAGCAGTTCTTC.

The chain joins TRBV5-1 to TRBJ1-6; TRBD1 agrees at 9 bases. CDR1 and CDR2 (germline): SGHRS, YFSETQ. The CDR3 has 15 amino acids. The V segment lost 6 bases and the J segment 5 bases; nucleotides outside the gene matches: 6. This CDR3 is CASKPGTGNNSPLHF. CDR3 nucleotide sequence: TGCGCCAGCAAGCCAGGGACAGGGAATAATTCACCCCTCCACTTT.

The chain joins TRBV2 to TRBJ2-1, with 7 positions matching TRBD2. V lost 6 bases, J lost 1 base, and 3 bases stayed unmatched. The length of the CDR3 is 14 residues. CDR1 and CDR2 from the germline V gene are SNHLY and FYNNEI. The CDR3 is CASSVGLSYNEQFF. The CDR3 DNA sequence: TGTGCCAGCAGCGTGGGACTATCCTACAATGAGCAGTTCTTC.

The chain recombines TRBV7-2 with TRBJ2-3, with 11 bases lining up with TRBD2. J gave up 2 bases and V 5 bases, and 3 bases lay outside the gene matches. In germline, CDR1 is SGHTA, CDR2 FQGNSA. The CDR3 sequence is 15 residues long. In DNA, the CDR3 is TGTGCCAGCAGCCTGACTAGCGGGAACACAGATACGCAGTATTTT. Protein: CASSLTSGNTDTQYF.

The chain carries TRBV4-2 and TRBJ1-4; D remains ambiguous. CDR3 length: 14 residues. Germline-derived CDR1 and CDR2 are LGHNA and YNFKEQ. Trimming stripped 1 base from V and 4 bases from J, with 7 bases between. The CDR3 loop reads CASSQVAVNEKLFF. CDR3 nucleotide sequence: TGTGCCAGCAGCCAAGTGGCAGTTAATGAAAAACTGTTTTTT.

This clone was counted between two and nine times. The genes are TRBV10-3 and TRBJ1-2; 8 nucleotides agree with TRBD1. CDR3 length: 14 residues. CDR1 is ENHRY, CDR2 SYGVKD, per germline. V dropped 6 bases and J dropped 8; count of bases not matched to a gene: 11. The CDR3 here is CAISQDRDVGGYTF. CDR3 in DNA: TGTGCCATCAGCCAGGACAGGGATGTAGGAGGCTACACCTTC.

The genes are TRBV7-8 and TRBJ2-4; weak D call: TRBD1 (6 bases). Trimming shortened V by 4 bases and J by 1 base, and 17 bases separated the two germline ends. The CDR3 is 17 residues long. Looked up from germline, CDR1 is SGHVS and CDR2 is FQNEAQ. CDR3 in amino acids: CASSYAPRQEAKNIQYF. CDR3 sequence (DNA): TGTGCCAGCAGCTACGCCCCAAGACAGGAGGCCAAAAACATTCAGTACTTC. The variable domain in full, with the rest retrieved from reference TRBV7-8 and TRBJ2-4, is GAGVSQSPRYKVAKRGQDVALRCDPISGHVSLFWYQQALGQGPEFLTYFQNEAQLDKSGLPSDRFFAERPEGSVSTLKIQRTQQEDSAVYLCASSYAPRQEAKNIQYFGAGTRLSVL.

This chain uses TRBV24-1 with TRBJ1-3; 7 nucleotides align to TRBD1. The CDR3 has 17 residues. Germline-derived CDR1 and CDR2 are KGHDR and SFDVKD. The trim removed 4 bases at V and 0 bases at J, leaving 8 bases unmatched. CDR3 sequence reads: CATSEPPQGSSGNTIYF. The CDR3, as DNA: TGTGCCACCAGTGAGCCCCCACAGGGGAGCTCTGGAAACACCATATATTTT.

The CDR3 DNA reads TGTGCCAGCAGCGGGGGACAGGCCCGCTCTGGAAACACCATATATTTT. Translated, it gives CASSGGQARSGNTIYF. V usage is TRBV21-1 and J usage is TRBJ1-3; the table's D call, TRBD1, has no DNA check behind it. TRBV21-1 is reported as a pseudogene. The CDR3 runs 16 residues.

J is TRBJ2-5 and V is TRBV9, with TRBD1 as a possible D gene (6 bases). Trimming stripped 4 bases from V and 0 bases from J, with 10 bases between. The CDR3 extends over 14 amino acids. CDR1 is SGDLS, CDR2 YYNGEE, per germline. CDR3 in amino acids: CASSTRQDQETQYF. CDR3 DNA: TGTGCCAGCAGCACGCGACAGGACCAAGAGACCCAGTACTTC.

The chain is built from TRBV7-2 and TRBJ1-3; D is undetermined. CDR3 length: 14 amino acids. The germline gives CDR1 SGHTA, CDR2 FQGNSA. The V gene lost 5 bases and the J gene lost 0 bases, with 8 bases spanning the gap. The CDR3 sequence: CASSPEPSGNTIYF. In DNA form, the CDR3 reads TGTGCCAGCAGCCCGGAGCCCTCTGGAAACACCATATATTTT. The variable domain in full, with the rest retrieved from reference TRBV7-2 and TRBJ1-3, is GAGVSQSPSNKVTEKGKDVELRCDPISGHTALYWYRQSLGQGLEFLIYFQGNSAPDKSGLPSDRFSAERTGGSVSTLTIQRTQQEDSAVYLCASSPEPSGNTIYFGEGSWLTVV.

This clone was detected only once. V is TRBV24-1 and J is TRBJ2-2; D remains ambiguous. Trimming pared 2 bases from V and 4 bases from J, leaving 10 bases between. CDR3 size: 15 residues. Germline V gene lookup returns CDR1 KGHDR and CDR2 SFDVKD. CDR3 residues: CATSDSADVTGELFF. The CDR3 DNA is TGTGCCACCAGTGATTCCGCGGATGTCACCGGGGAGCTGTTTTTT.

The gene calls are TRBV5-4 and TRBJ1-4, with D maybe TRBD1 (6 bases). CDR1 and CDR2 from the germline V gene are SGHNT and YYREEE (reference sequence). The ends were cut back, 3 bases at V and 2 bases at J, with 11 bases in the middle. The CDR3 covers 15 residues. CDR3 sequence (DNA): TGTGCCAGCAGCTCCCGACAGGCGACTAATGAAAAACTGTTTTTT. This translates into CASSSRQATNEKLFF.

The J gene is TRBJ1-4, the V gene TRBV7-8; 7 positions match TRBD1. This CDR3 region has 17 residues. J was trimmed by 3 bases and V by 1 base; bases with no gene match: 8. CDR1 and CDR2 from the germline V gene are SGHVS and FQNEAQ. This CDR3 reads CASSLGRKGASNEKLFF. The CDR3 nucleotides are TGTGCCAGCAGCTTAGGACGTAAGGGGGCGTCTAATGAAAAACTGTTTTTT. Supplemented by reference TRBV7-8 and TRBJ1-4, the full variable domain reads GAGVSQSPRYKVAKRGQDVALRCDPISGHVSLFWYQQALGQGPEFLTYFQNEAQLDKSGLPSDRFFAERPEGSVSTLKIQRTQQEDSAVYLCASSLGRKGASNEKLFFGSGTQLSVL.

This chain uses TRBV5-8 with TRBJ1-2, with a weak D call TRBD1 (5 bases). The CDR3 is made up of 14 amino acids. Germline CDR1 and CDR2: SGHTS and YDEGEE. Trimming removed 9 bases at V and 0 bases at J, with 15 bases between. The DNA of the CDR3 is TGTGCCACTGAAAGGGGCCCGACTAACTATGGCTACACCTTC. Translated: CATERGPTNYGYTF.

This sequence joins TRBV19 and TRBJ1-1, with D hard to call. Trimming removed 5 bases from V and 1 base from J, with 8 bases in between. In germline, CDR1 is LNHDA, CDR2 SQIVND (reference sequence). The CDR3 has 13 amino acids. CDR3 nucleotide sequence: TGTGCCAGTAGTGAACAGCCGAACACTGAAGCTTTCTTT. This codes for CASSEQPNTEAFF.

This rearrangement joins TRBV12-3 or TRBV12-4 to TRBJ1-1; 7 positions match TRBD1. This CDR3 is built from 12 residues. V was clipped by 5 bases and J by 13 bases; unmatched bases: 10. CDR3 sequence (DNA): TGTGCCAGCAGTCCCACAGGGGTCGATGTTTTCTTT. This sequence encodes CASSPTGVDVFF.

The chain is built from TRBV5-8 and TRBJ1-2, with TRBD1 as a possible D gene (6 bases). The V and J ends lost 6 bases and 0 bases respectively, with 12 bases between them. CDR1 and CDR2 from the germline V gene are SGHTS and YDEGEE. CDR3 length: 14 amino acids. The CDR3 nucleotides are TGTGCCAGCACCCGGGCAGGGGCTAACTATGGCTACACCTTC. The encoded protein is CASTRAGANYGYTF.

The V call is TRBV27, the J call TRBJ1-6; a weak D match, TRBD1 (6 bases). The V and J ends lost 7 bases and 7 bases respectively, with 23 bases between them. The CDR3 totals 17 residues. Germline-derived CDR1 and CDR2 are MNHEY and SMNVEV (reference sequence). The CDR3 region has the DNA TGTGCCAGCAATAGTCGTAGACAGGACATTGGAAATTCACCCCTCCACTTT. As protein: CASNSRRQDIGNSPLHF.